These T cell receptor beta chains were read from a single sample in a study of immune reconstitution after stem cell transplant in scleroderma. A single record per CDR3 protein comes from TCRdb applying MiXCR to the RT-PCR reads. The sample includes more than 2,500 distinct CDR3 sequences, 3.6% of them seen just once. Sampling was carried out before or after autologous hematopoietic stem cell transplantation (not recorded which). These receptors were collected from a human donor with systemic sclerosis. CDR3s include the opening cysteine and the closing phenylalanine or tryptophan. Each record gives: J gene, V gene, clone size, D gene, CDR3 DNA, CDR3 protein. D genes are given only for firm matches. Each size is once, few, many, or a class for an expanded clone.

TRBJ2-5 | TRBV5-6 | medium-sized | - | TGTGCCAGCAGCCTGTCCAATGCTCCCCGAGAGACCCAGTACTTC | CASSLSNAPRETQYF
TRBJ2-1 | TRBV18 | medium-sized | - | TGTGCCAGCTCACCACCAGCCTACAATGAGCAGTTCTTC | CASSPPAYNEQFF
TRBJ2-1 | TRBV29-1 | medium-sized | - | TGCAGCGTTGATTCTCCAGGGGTAAGGGGCAATGAGCAGTTCTTC | CSVDSPGVRGNEQFF
TRBJ2-7 | TRBV20-1 | medium-sized | - | TGCAGTGCTAGATTGTCTAGCCTGGCCTACGAGCAGTACTTC | CSARLSSLAYEQYF
TRBJ2-1 | TRBV6-8 | medium-sized | TRBD2 | TGTGCCAGCACCCGACTAGCGGACCTCTACAATGAGCAGTTCTTC | CASTRLADLYNEQFF
TRBJ1-5 | TRBV20-1 | medium-sized | - | TGCAGTGCCCCGAATTTCGATAGCAATCAGCCCCAGCATTTT | CSAPNFDSNQPQHF
TRBJ1-3 | TRBV12-3/TRBV12-4 | medium-sized | - | TGTGCCAGCGGGAGCCTCCCCGGGGCCATATATTTT | CASGSLPGAIYF
TRBJ2-5 | TRBV7-6 | large | - | TGTGCCAGCAGCTTGCTGGCAGGGGAAGAGACCCAGTACTTC | CASSLLAGEETQYF
TRBJ2-1 | TRBV29-1 | medium-sized | TRBD2 | TGCAGCGTTGAAGGACTCGGGACTAGCGGGAGGGGGTCCGTCGATGAGCAGTTCTTC | CSVEGLGTSGRGSVDEQFF
TRBJ2-5 | TRBV18 | medium-sized | - | TGTGCCAGCTCACCACTGGACTGGGAGACCCAGTACTTC | CASSPLDWETQYF
TRBJ2-2 | TRBV5-1 | medium-sized | TRBD1 | TGCGCCAGCAGCTTGACAGGGGCCACCGGGGAGCTGTTTTTT | CASSLTGATGELFF
TRBJ1-2 | TRBV5-1 | medium-sized | TRBD1 | TGCGCCAGCAGCCCAGACAGGGTCGACTATGGCTACACCTTC | CASSPDRVDYGYTF
TRBJ1-1 | TRBV6-2/TRBV6-3 | medium-sized | TRBD1 | TGTGCCATCAAAAGGGGGCCATTAACTGAAGCTTTCTTT | CAIKRGPLTEAFF
TRBJ1-5 | TRBV27 | medium-sized | - | TGTGCCAGCAAAAATGGCGGTAGCAATCAGCCCCAGCATTTT | CASKNGGSNQPQHF
TRBJ1-1 | TRBV4-2 | medium-sized | - | TGTGCCAGCAGCCATCCCACGGGGTCCCTGAACACTGAAGCTTTCTTT | CASSHPTGSLNTEAFF
TRBJ2-3 | TRBV7-9 | medium-sized | - | TGTGCCAGCCAGCTACCCGCTAGCTCTGGCACAGATACGCAGTATTTT | CASQLPASSGTDTQYF
TRBJ1-1 | TRBV13 | medium-sized | - | TGTGCCAGCAGCCCTACGGGACAGAACACTGAAGCTTTCTTT | CASSPTGQNTEAFF
TRBJ2-7 | TRBV25-1 | medium-sized | - | TGTGCCAGCAGCGAACAGGGTTACGAGCAGTACTTC | CASSEQGYEQYF
TRBJ2-5 | TRBV28 | medium-sized | - | TGTGCCAGCAGGCAGCATATCAGCCCCATAGGGCGGACCCAGTACTTC | CASRQHISPIGRTQYF
TRBJ2-7 | TRBV20-1 | medium-sized | TRBD2 | TGCAGTGCCTCTATTAGCGGGAGAGTCTACGAGCAGTACTTC | CSASISGRVYEQYF
TRBJ2-6 | TRBV18 | medium-sized | TRBD1 | TGTGCCAGCTCACCGAGGGCAGGGGGCCCCACTGGGGCCAACGTCCTGACTTTC | CASSPRAGGPTGANVLTF
TRBJ2-1 | TRBV20-1 | medium-sized | - | TGCAGTGCTAGTCTCTGGAATGAGCAGTTCTTC | CSASLWNEQFF